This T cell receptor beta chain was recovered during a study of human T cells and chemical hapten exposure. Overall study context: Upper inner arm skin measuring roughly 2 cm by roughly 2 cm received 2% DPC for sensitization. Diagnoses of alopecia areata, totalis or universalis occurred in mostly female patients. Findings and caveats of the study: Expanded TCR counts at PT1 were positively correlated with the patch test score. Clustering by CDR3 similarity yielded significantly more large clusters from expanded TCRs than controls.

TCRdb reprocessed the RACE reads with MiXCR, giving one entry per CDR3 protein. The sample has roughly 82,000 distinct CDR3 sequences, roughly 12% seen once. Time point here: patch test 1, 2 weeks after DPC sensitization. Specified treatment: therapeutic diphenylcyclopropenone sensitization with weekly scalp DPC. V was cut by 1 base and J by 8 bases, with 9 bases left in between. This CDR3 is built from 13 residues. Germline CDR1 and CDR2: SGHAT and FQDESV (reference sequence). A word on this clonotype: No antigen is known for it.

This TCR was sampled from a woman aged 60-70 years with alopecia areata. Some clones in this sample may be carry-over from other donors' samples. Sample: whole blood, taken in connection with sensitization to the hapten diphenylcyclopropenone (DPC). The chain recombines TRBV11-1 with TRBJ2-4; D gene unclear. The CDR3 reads CASSLVTEDIQYF. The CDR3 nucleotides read TGTGCCAGCAGCTTAGTAACAGAAGACATTCAGTACTTC. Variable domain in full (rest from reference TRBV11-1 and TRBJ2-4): EAEVAQSPRYKITEKSQAVAFWCDPISGHATLYWYRQILGQGPELLVQFQDESVVDDSQLPKDRFSAERLKGVDSTLKIQPAELGDSAMYLCASSLVTEDIQYFGAGTRLSVL.